One sample yielded the 16 T cell receptor beta chains listed below, sequenced in a study of shared clonotypes between healthy human individuals. Assay: immunoSEQ multiplex PCR; the TCRdb copy retains only in-frame clones and omits some. This sample has nearly 1 million clones, with about 80% found just once. Source material: memory CD4+ T cells sorted from blood. Subset in this sample: CD45RA-negative fraction. These receptors all stem from a man aged 18 to 30 in good health.

The V and J genes are TRBV20-1 and TRBJ1-1; D possibly corresponds to TRBD1 (5 bases). V lost 3 bases to trimming and J lost 3 bases, with 5 bases between them. The CDR3 sequence is 11 residues long. Germline V gene sequence: CDR1 DFQATT, CDR2 SNEGSKA (reference sequence). The CDR3 spells CSASRDTEAFF. As DNA, the CDR3 is TGCAGTGCTAGCAGGGACACTGAAGCTTTCTTT.

The chain combines TRBV5-4 with TRBJ1-6; 8 bases align to TRBD1. The CDR3 spans 15 residues. Per germline, CDR1 SGHNT and CDR2 YYREEE (reference sequence). J was trimmed by 7 bases and V by 4 bases; bases with no gene match: 7. The CDR3 nucleotides read TGTGCCAGCAGCCCGACAGACAGGGGAAATTCACCCCTCCACTTT. As protein: CASSPTDRGNSPLHF.

The V and J genes are TRBV5-1 and TRBJ2-5; D may match TRBD1 or TRBD2 (5 bases each). Trimming removed 0 bases from V and 4 bases from J, with 13 bases in between. The CDR3 totals 15 residues. Germline V lookup: CDR1 SGHRS, CDR2 YFSETQ. The CDR3 region has the DNA TGCGCCAGCAGCTTGGATGGCAGGGCGGGAGAGACCCAGTACTTC. It yields the protein CASSLDGRAGETQYF. Variable domain in full (rest from reference TRBV5-1 and TRBJ2-5): KAGVTQTPRYLIKTRGQQVTLSCSPISGHRSVSWYQQTPGQGLQFLFEYFSETQRNKGNFPGRFSGRQFSNSRSEMNVSTLELGDSALYLCASSLDGRAGETQYFGPGTRLLVL.

With respect to this clone: This same CDR3 is encoded by further DNA sequences in the sample. The chain recombines TRBV28 with TRBJ1-5; D not certain. There are 13 residues in the CDR3. Trimming cost V 1 base and J 5 bases, with 6 bases left between them. Germline assignment: CDR1 MDHEN and CDR2 SYDVKM. Here the CDR3 reads CASSLSGYQPQHF. CDR3 coding DNA: TGTGCCAGCAGTTTATCGGGTTATCAGCCCCAGCATTTT.

This clone was detected a few times. The gene calls are TRBV28 and TRBJ2-3; TRBD2 might be the D (6 bases). The germline V and J ends were trimmed by 9 bases and 6 bases, with 13 bases remaining between them. This CDR3 is 12 amino acids long. Germline V gene sequence: CDR1 MDHEN, CDR2 SYDVKM. CDR3 sequence reads: CASVGGTDTQYF. The CDR3 DNA reads as TGTGCCAGTGTGGGGGGAACGGATACGCAGTATTTT.

The chain employs TRBV28 and TRBJ2-7; D is tentatively TRBD1 or TRBD2 (5 bases each). V lost 7 bases to trimming and J lost 1 base, with 17 bases between them. From germline, CDR1 is MDHEN and CDR2 SYDVKM. This CDR3 is built from 15 residues. The CDR3 DNA follows: TGTGCCAGCAACTCTCCCCGGGGACGGTCCTACGAGCAGTACTTC. The encoded protein is CASNSPRGRSYEQYF.

The rearrangement links TRBV27 to TRBJ1-2; 10 bases fit TRBD1. Trimming cost V 6 bases and J 8 bases; bases outside gene matches: 12. CDR1 is MNHEY and CDR2 is SMNVEV in the germline V gene (reference sequence). The CDR3 runs to 15 residues. The CDR3 nucleotides are TGTGCCAGCAGCCCTCGACAGGGGGCGGGTTGGGGCTACACCTTC. Protein: CASSPRQGAGWGYTF.

This clone was counted only a few times. The rearrangement links TRBV18 to TRBJ2-2; no clear D gene. The V end was cut by 4 bases, the J end by 0 bases, with 6 bases between. In germline, CDR1 is KGHSH, CDR2 LQKENI. This CDR3 is 14 amino acids long. Written as DNA, the CDR3 is TGTGCCAGCTCACAGGTAGCGAACACCGGGGAGCTGTTTTTT. Translation gives CASSQVANTGELFF.

On this clone: The same CDR3 is also encoded by other DNA sequences in this sample. The chain has TRBV18 and TRBJ1-2, with D tentatively TRBD1 (5 bases). The CDR3 consists of 13 residues. The V gene's germline CDR1 is KGHSH and CDR2 LQKENI. V shed 3 bases and J shed 2 bases, with 7 bases lying between them. The CDR3 region has the DNA TGTGCCAGCTCACCGGACAAGAACTATGGCTACACCTTC. Translation: CASSPDKNYGYTF.

This clone was seen only once. The chain links TRBV6-4 to TRBJ1-6; D is ambiguous. Germline CDR1 reads MRHNA; CDR2 reads SNTAGT. This CDR3 is built from 14 residues. V was cut by 3 bases and J by 0 bases, with 3 bases left in between. The CDR3 DNA is TGTGCCAGCAGTGAGAGCTCCTATAATTCACCCCTCCACTTT. Translation gives CASSESSYNSPLHF.

The chain combines TRBV5-1 with TRBJ1-2; D might be TRBD1 (6 bases). CDR3 length equals 14 residues. CDR1 and CDR2 (germline): SGHRS, YFSETQ. Trimming pared 0 bases from V and 3 bases from J, leaving 9 bases between. The CDR3 protein is CASSLVGQDYGYTF. CDR3 nucleotides: TGCGCCAGCAGCTTGGTGGGACAAGACTATGGCTACACCTTC.

V gene TRBV9 combines with J gene TRBJ2-4; 8 nucleotides line up with TRBD1. The CDR3 consists of 16 residues. Germline V gives CDR1 SGDLS, CDR2 YYNGEE. With 2 bases clipped from V and 6 bases from J, the junction kept 10 bases outside the gene matches. CDR3 nucleotides: TGTGCCAGCAGCGTCGACCCGGGACAGGCCGGAAACATTCAGTACTTC. Translating it yields CASSVDPGQAGNIQYF.

This chain joins TRBV5-1 and TRBJ2-5; no clear D. Trimming removed 7 bases at V and 1 base at J, with 8 bases between. In germline, CDR1 is SGHRS, CDR2 YFSETQ. The CDR3 sequence is 12 residues long. This chain's CDR3 is CASGDTQETQYF. DNA of the CDR3: TGCGCCAGCGGCGACACCCAAGAGACCCAGTACTTC.

About this clone itself: This specimen includes other DNA sequences encoding the same CDR3. The chain couples TRBV11-2 to TRBJ2-2; D ambiguous. Trimming removed 6 bases at V and 3 bases at J, with 2 bases between. CDR1 is SGHAT, CDR2 FQNNGV, per germline. The CDR3 contains 11 residues. For the CDR3, the DNA is TGTGCCAGCAGTCACACCGGGGAGCTGTTTTTT. Translated: CASSHTGELFF.

This chain uses TRBV11-3 with TRBJ1-3, with no clear D. The germline CDR1 and CDR2 sequences are SGHNT and YENEEA. This CDR3 spans 17 amino acids. Trimming removed 3 bases at V and 4 bases at J, with 19 bases between. The CDR3 here is CASSFHPAWLAGNTIYF. CDR3 DNA: TGTGCCAGCAGCTTCCATCCGGCTTGGTTGGCCGGAAACACCATATATTTT.

This clone was counted between two and nine times. This chain links TRBV2 with TRBJ2-5; 8 bases match TRBD2. Germline V CDR1 and CDR2: SNHLY, FYNNEI. V trimming: 3 bases; J trimming: 3 bases; junction bases outside the gene matches: 6. The CDR3 is 15 amino acids. CDR3 nucleotide sequence: TGTGCCAGCAGTGAGGATGGGACTAGTAAAGAGACCCAGTACTTC. Amino acids: CASSEDGTSKETQYF.